This TCR beta chain was identified during a study of tumor and adjacent non-tumor tissue in lung cancer. This sample's RNA came from whole unsorted tissue. Distant lung tissue was collected more than 3 cm away from the tumor edge. At least ten counts were recorded for this clonotype. The CDR3 extends over 15 amino acids. The V and J ends lost 0 bases and 0 bases respectively, with 12 bases between them. Germline V gene sequence: CDR1 DFQATT, CDR2 SNEGSKA (reference sequence). A modified ARM-PCR protocol with three rounds of nested PCR amplified TCRbeta. TCRdb re-derived calls from the multiplex PCR reads in MiXCR, one entry per CDR3 protein. This table holds roughly 70,000 distinct CDR3 sequences, around two thirds found once.

This sequence was found in a woman aged 45-65 years with non-small cell lung cancer. The rearrangement joins TRBV20-1 to TRBJ2-7, with D possibly being TRBD1 (5 bases). The sample taken for sequencing was distant non-tumor lung tissue. CDR3 protein: CSARDSGRTSYEQYF. The CDR3 DNA is TGCAGTGCTAGAGACTCAGGGCGAACCTCCTACGAGCAGTACTTC.